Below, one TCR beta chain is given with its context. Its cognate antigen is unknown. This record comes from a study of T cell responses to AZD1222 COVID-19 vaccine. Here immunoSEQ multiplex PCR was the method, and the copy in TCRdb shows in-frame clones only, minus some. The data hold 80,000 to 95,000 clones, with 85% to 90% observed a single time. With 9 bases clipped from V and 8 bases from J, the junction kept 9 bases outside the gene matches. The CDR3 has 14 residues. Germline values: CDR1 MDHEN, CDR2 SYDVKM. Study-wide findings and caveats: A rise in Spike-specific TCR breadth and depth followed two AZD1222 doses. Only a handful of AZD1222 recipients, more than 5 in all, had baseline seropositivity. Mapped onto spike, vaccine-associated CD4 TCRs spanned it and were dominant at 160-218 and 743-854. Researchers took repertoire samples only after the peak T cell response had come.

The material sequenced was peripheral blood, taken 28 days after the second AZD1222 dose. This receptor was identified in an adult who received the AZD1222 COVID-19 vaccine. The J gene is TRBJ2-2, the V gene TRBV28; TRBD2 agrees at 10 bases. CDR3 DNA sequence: TGTGCCAGTAAACGGGGACTAGCGTTGGGGGAGCTGTTTTTT. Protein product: CASKRGLALGELFF.